Here is one T cell receptor beta chain with its context. As yet, its antigen is unknown. The sample is drawn from a study of PD-L1 blockade in urothelial cancer. Study-level information: Timepoints chosen for blood analysis were 3 weeks (second dose) and 6 weeks after treatment start.

Into every PCR, synthetic TCR analog templates were spiked. Here immunoSEQ multiplex PCR was the method, and the copy in TCRdb shows in-frame clones only, minus some. The sample consists of under 50,000 clones, more than 80% of them appearing once. General observations from the study: Patients who had durable benefit saw their tumor-associated blood clones expand more at 3 weeks.

The source of this sequence is a man between 65 and 85 years old with urothelial cancer. The sequences come from PBMCs, collected around atezolizumab (anti-PD-L1) treatment.

The CDR3 is CASTQVSDTIYF. DNA of the CDR3: TGTGCCAGCACCCAAGTTAGTGACACCATATATTTT. The chain carries TRBV6-6 and TRBJ1-3, with D hard to call. CDR1 is MNHNY, CDR2 SVGAGI, per germline (reference sequence). The CDR3 has 12 amino acids. The V and J ends lost 7 bases and 8 bases respectively, with 12 bases between them.